The clone carrying this T cell receptor beta chain showed up just a few times. Its antigen remains unknown. The ends were cut back, 1 base at V and 3 bases at J, with 9 bases in the middle. CDR1 and CDR2 (germline): LNHDA, SQIVND (reference sequence). This CDR3 comprises 14 residues. RNA transcripts yielded amplified TCR beta CDR3 regions. A first-round RT-PCR used HTBI primers, followed by a second-round multiplex PCR. TCRdb reprocessed the multiplex PCR reads with MiXCR, giving one entry per CDR3 protein. The sample lists about 640,000 distinct CDR3 sequences; just over 40% were seen once. Exclusion applied to patients with other autoimmune diseases, uncontrolled infections, pregnancy or lactation. The starting material, about 9.9 ml of fresh peripheral blood, provided the PBMCs. The data originate from a study of Graves' ophthalmopathy and Graves' hyperthyroidism. Overall study results and limits: A classifier, a 13-signature model, separated ophthalmopathy from stable hyperthyroidism with more than 85% sensitivity and approximately 81% specificity.

This sequence was found in an adult man with Graves' ophthalmopathy. The chain links TRBV19 to TRBJ2-5, with D perhaps matching TRBD1 (6 bases). Material for sequencing was peripheral blood. The CDR3 bases are TGTGCCAGTAGTATAGTCCACAGGGAAGAGACCCAGTACTTC. As protein: CASSIVHREETQYF.